The 17 T cell receptor beta chains in this list originate from one sample, sequenced in a study of blood T cell repertoires in COVID-19. Clones were sequenced by immunoSEQ multiplex PCR, and TCRdb holds only the in-frame ones, with some missing. Of under 85,000 clones in the sample, 65% to 85% are singletons; the top ten hold about 5.8%. The material sequenced was peripheral blood. Receptor source: a man aged 55 to 70 with active or convalescent COVID-19.

The chain couples TRBV5-6 to TRBJ1-1; the D gene is possibly TRBD1 (6 bases). In germline, CDR1 is SGHDT, CDR2 YYEEEE. The CDR3 length is 16 residues. V was clipped by 3 bases and J by 3 bases, with 18 bases between them. The CDR3 DNA follows: TGTGCCAGCAGCTCCGTGAGCGGGGGCTACGACACTGAAGCTTTCTTT. Protein sequence: CASSSVSGGYDTEAFF.

In this sample, this clone turned up many times. The chain combines TRBV7-8 with TRBJ2-7; D possibly corresponds to TRBD1 (7 bases). The CDR3 loop spans 15 amino acids. Germline loops: CDR1 SGHVS, CDR2 FQNEAQ. V dropped 5 bases and J dropped 3 bases, with 17 bases sitting between them. CDR3 amino acids: CASSQEAGQFYEQYF. In nucleotides, the CDR3 is TGTGCCAGCAGCCAAGAGGCGGGACAGTTCTACGAGCAGTACTTC.

CDR3 DNA sequence: TGCAGTGCTAGTGACAGGGTGGGGTACGAGCAGTACTTC. The encoded protein is CSASDRVGYEQYF. The chain joins TRBV20-1 to TRBJ2-7; 7 bases match TRBD1. This CDR3 spans 13 amino acids. V trimming: 3 bases; J trimming: 4 bases; junction bases outside the gene matches: 6. From germline, CDR1 is DFQATT and CDR2 SNEGSKA (reference sequence).

The CDR3 here is CASSVAGNRETQYF. The CDR3 DNA reads as TGTGCCAGCAGCGTAGCCGGGAACCGGGAGACCCAGTACTTC. The chain couples TRBV9 to TRBJ2-5; perhaps TRBD2 as D (5 bases). Per the germline V gene, CDR1 is SGDLS and CDR2 is YYNGEE. The V gene lost 0 bases and the J gene lost 5 bases, with 11 bases spanning the gap. The CDR3 spans 14 residues.

CDR3 sequence reads: CASSYPGLGDHEQYF. CDR3 DNA sequence: TGTGCCAGCAGTTACCCGGGACTGGGGGACCACGAGCAGTACTTC. The chain employs TRBV6-5 and TRBJ2-7; tentatively, D is TRBD2 (6 bases). Germline V lookup: CDR1 MNHEY, CDR2 SVGAGI. Between the trimmed V and J ends, which lost 2 bases and 5 bases, there was a span of 16 bases. This CDR3 has 15 residues.

CDR3 DNA: TGTGCCAGCAGCCAAGAACAGGGAAGTATCTATGGCTACACCTTC. Protein sequence: CASSQEQGSIYGYTF. V and J are TRBV4-2 and TRBJ1-2, with D tentatively TRBD1 (6 bases). Trimming removed 0 bases from V and 4 bases from J, with 12 bases in between. CDR1 is LGHNA and CDR2 is YNFKEQ in the germline V gene. This CDR3 contains 15 residues.

The chain has TRBV4-2 and TRBJ1-1, with D perhaps TRBD1 (5 bases). The CDR3 totals 16 residues. The V end lost 4 bases, the J end lost 5 bases, and 20 bases lay between the germline ends. Germline V gene data show CDR1 as LGHNA and CDR2 as YNFKEQ. CDR3 DNA: TGTGCCAGCAGCCCCCGGCAGGGTGGTTTGGATACTGAAGCTTTCTTT. Residues: CASSPRQGGLDTEAFF.

The V call is TRBV3-1 (or the pseudogene TRBV3-2), the J call TRBJ2-5; 9 positions agree with TRBD2. The CDR3 contains 17 residues. V lost 0 bases and J lost 4; bases outside the gene matches: 9. Germline V lookup: CDR1 LGHDT, CDR2 YNNKEL (reference sequence). CDR3 in amino acids: CASSQDTAGGQLETQYF. In DNA, the CDR3 is TGTGCCAGCAGCCAAGATACAGCGGGGGGCCAGTTAGAGACCCAGTACTTC.

This chain joins TRBV6-5 and TRBJ2-5; TRBD2 might be the D (7 bases). The V gene's germline CDR1 is MNHEY and CDR2 SVGAGI. The CDR3 loop spans 14 amino acids. V was trimmed by 2 bases and J by 5 bases, leaving 12 bases between them. CDR3 sequence (DNA): TGTGCCAGCAGTTACGGGGGGGCAAAGGAGACCCAGTACTTC. This sequence encodes CASSYGGAKETQYF.

V gene TRBV7-9 combines with J gene TRBJ2-5; maybe TRBD1 (6 bases). Trimming pared 5 bases from V and 2 bases from J, leaving 12 bases between. The CDR3 length is 14 residues. Germline CDR1 SEHNR, CDR2 FQNEAQ (reference sequence). The CDR3 DNA is TGTGCCAGCAGCCCGGGGACATTACAAGAGACCCAGTACTTC. This translates into CASSPGTLQETQYF.

The chain links TRBV11-2 to TRBJ2-5, with 7 bases lining up with TRBD2. The V gene end was trimmed by 5 bases and the J gene end by 2 bases; junction bases not matched to a gene: 8. The V gene's germline CDR1 is SGHAT and CDR2 FQNNGV. The CDR3 is 15 amino acids. The CDR3 DNA is TGTGCCAGCAGCATCGCGGGGGAGAAACAAGAGACCCAGTACTTC. It codes for CASSIAGEKQETQYF.

This rearrangement joins TRBV19 to TRBJ1-6; 12 bases match TRBD1. This CDR3 comprises 16 residues. Germline loops: CDR1 LNHDA, CDR2 SQIVND (reference sequence). The trim removed 3 bases at V and 10 bases at J, leaving 7 bases unmatched. The CDR3 DNA reads TGTGCCAGTAGTATGACCGGGACAGGGGGCCGCTCACCCCTCCACTTT. Translating gives CASSMTGTGGRSPLHF.

The chain is built from TRBV4-3 and TRBJ2-3; 7 bases are shared with TRBD1. The trim removed 6 bases at V and 1 base at J, leaving 4 bases unmatched. The CDR3 has 14 amino acids. The germline CDR1 and CDR2 sequences are LGHNA and YSLEER. The CDR3 reads CASSADRGTDTQYF. The CDR3 nucleotides read TGCGCCAGCAGTGCCGACAGGGGCACAGATACGCAGTATTTT.

The chain links TRBV6-5 to TRBJ2-7, with 8 bases that match TRBD1. CDR3 length: 14 amino acids. The V and J ends lost 6 bases and 5 bases, in that order; junction bases with no gene match: 9. CDR1 and CDR2 (germline): MNHEY, SVGAGI. The CDR3 protein is CASSLTGGEHEQYF. In DNA form, the CDR3 reads TGTGCCAGCAGCTTAACAGGGGGTGAGCACGAGCAGTACTTC.

The chain uses TRBV19 and TRBJ1-2, with D maybe TRBD1 (6 bases). V was clipped by 5 bases and J by 3 bases, with 10 bases between them. The CDR3 has 13 residues. Germline assignment: CDR1 LNHDA and CDR2 SQIVND (reference sequence). The CDR3 region has the DNA TGTGCCAGTAGTCGAGGGGGGGACTATGGCTACACCTTC. Its translation: CASSRGGDYGYTF. Complete variable domain (other parts from reference TRBV19 and TRBJ1-2): DGGITQSPKYLFRKEGQNVTLSCEQNLNHDAMYWYRQDPGQGLRLIYYSQIVNDFQKGDIAEGYSVSREKKESFPLTVTSAQKNPTAFYLCASSRGGDYGYTFGSGTRLTVV.

The chain has TRBV30 and TRBJ2-1; TRBD2 matches at 10 bases. V gave up 5 bases and J gave up 7 bases; unmatched junction bases: 11. The CDR3 contains 15 residues. CDR1 and CDR2 from the germline V gene are GTSNPN and SVGIG (reference sequence). CDR3 loop: CAWGIAGGRGNEQFF. The CDR3 DNA follows: TGTGCCTGGGGGATAGCGGGGGGCCGCGGTAATGAGCAGTTCTTC.

This clone was found once. The CDR3 loop reads CASSFGGGGQETQYF. CDR3 bases: TGTGCCAGCAGCTTTGGCGGGGGCGGCCAAGAGACCCAGTACTTC. The chain joins TRBV5-4 to TRBJ2-5; D is possibly TRBD2 (7 bases). With 2 bases removed from V and 1 base from J, the gap between germline ends came to 12 bases. Germline V gene lookup returns CDR1 SGHNT and CDR2 YYREEE (reference sequence). The CDR3 covers 15 residues.